A single TCR beta chain is shown here with its context. Its antigen remains unknown. Each sample's input was 250 ng genomic DNA, some 34,000 genome equivalents. The entry originates in a study of T cell clusters in autoimmune cytopenias. Study-level findings and limits: The cluster-lack signature was not seen for secondary cytopenia versus chronic lymphocytic leukemia. TRB repertoire shifts in secondary cytopenia and chronic lymphocytic leukemia mostly reflected lymphoma, not autoimmunity.

The CDR3 totals 14 residues. From germline, CDR1 is SGHAT and CDR2 FQDESV (reference sequence). Multiplex touch-down PCR amplified TRB using TRB-A and TRB-B pools in one tube. Each CDR3 protein gets one entry in TCRdb, which reprocessed the multiplex PCR reads and gives no DNA. Here the sample table reports about 4,800 distinct CDR3 sequences. The sequencing sample was made of peripheral blood. The chain uses TRBV11-1 and TRBJ1-6. The TCR sequence derives from a human donor with an autoimmune cytopenia or autoimmune hepatitis (not recorded which). The chain's CDR3 is CASSSAQNNSPLHF.